Many counts were recorded for the clone carrying this T cell receptor (beta chain). Flow cytometry had shown expanded CD8+CD57+ cells in the patients chosen for sequencing. The study profiled TCR beta VDJ and CDR3 using genomic DNA as template. TCRdb processed the reads anew with MiXCR; each CDR3 protein has one entry. The data show over 150,000 distinct CDR3 sequences, nearly 65% seen once. This specimen comes from a study of CD8+CD57+ T cells in acquired aplastic anemia. About the study: Average DNA yield from sorted CD4+ and CD8+ cells was approximately 3 ug.

J lost 8 bases, V lost 5 bases, and 9 bases had no gene match. The CDR3 sequence is 15 residues long. Germline loops: CDR1 MRHNA, CDR2 SNTAGT. This rearrangement joins TRBV6-4 to TRBJ2-1; 10 nucleotides agree with TRBD2. Source material: sorted CD4+, CD8+, or CD8+CD57+ T cells (not recorded which) from PBMCs. The sequence was obtained from a human donor with aplastic anemia. CDR3 in DNA: TGTGCCAGCAGTTTAAGCGGGGGGGCCTCCGATGAGCAGTTCTTC. It is translated as CASSLSGGASDEQFF.